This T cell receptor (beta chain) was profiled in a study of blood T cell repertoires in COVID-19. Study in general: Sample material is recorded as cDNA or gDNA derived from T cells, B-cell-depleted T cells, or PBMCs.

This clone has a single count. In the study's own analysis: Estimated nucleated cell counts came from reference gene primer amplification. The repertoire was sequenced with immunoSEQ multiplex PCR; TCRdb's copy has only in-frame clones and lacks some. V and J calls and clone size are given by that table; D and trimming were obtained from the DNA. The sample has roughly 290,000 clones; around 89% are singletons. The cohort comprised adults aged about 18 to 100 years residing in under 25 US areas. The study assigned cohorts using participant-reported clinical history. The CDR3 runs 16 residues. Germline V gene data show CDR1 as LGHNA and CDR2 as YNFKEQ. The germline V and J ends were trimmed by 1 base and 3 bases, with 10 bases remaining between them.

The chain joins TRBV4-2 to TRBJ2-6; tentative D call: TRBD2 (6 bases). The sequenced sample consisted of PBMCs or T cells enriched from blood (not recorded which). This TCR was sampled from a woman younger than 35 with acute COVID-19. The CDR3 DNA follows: TGTGCCAGCAGCCAAGTGGGGGGTTATGGGGCCAACGTCCTGACTTTC. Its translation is CASSQVGGYGANVLTF.